A single sample gave rise to the 4 T cell receptor beta chains below, sequenced in a study of T cell clones after liver transplantation. Repertoires were generated with immunoSEQ multiplex PCR, while TCRdb's copy carries only in-frame clones and drops some. The sample holds tens of thousands of clones, 90% seen once. Sequenced here: CD4+ T cells from blood, sampled before liver transplant. These receptors were taken from a human donor who received a liver transplant.

The chain couples TRBV7-8 to TRBJ2-7, with 9 bases aligning to TRBD1. The V segment lost 5 bases and the J segment 7 bases; nucleotides outside the gene matches: 12. Germline V CDR1 and CDR2: SGHVS, FQNEAQ. This CDR3 has 15 residues. CDR3 residues: CASSHRVQGAGEQYF. The CDR3, as DNA: TGTGCCAGCAGCCATCGAGTACAGGGGGCAGGAGAGCAGTACTTC.

V is TRBV2 and J is TRBJ1-5; the D gene is possibly TRBD1 (5 bases). The CDR3 length is 15 residues. Germline CDR1 is SNHLY and CDR2 is FYNNEI. Deletions cut 1 base from V and 1 base from J, with 8 bases between. CDR3 in amino acids: CASSEVGGSNQPQHF. The CDR3 coding sequence is TGTGCCAGCAGTGAAGTGGGGGGAAGCAATCAGCCCCAGCATTTT.

V and J are TRBV19 and TRBJ1-3; possible D gene TRBD1, 5 bases. This CDR3 has 16 residues. Germline CDR1 reads LNHDA; CDR2 reads SQIVND (reference sequence). The germline V and J ends were trimmed by 2 bases and 0 bases, with 11 bases remaining between them. In nucleotides, the CDR3 is TGTGCCAGTAGTATAAAGACAGCTAGCTCTGGAAACACCATATATTTT. This gives the protein CASSIKTASSGNTIYF.

The V call is TRBV4-2, the J call TRBJ2-5; D possibly uses TRBD1 or TRBD2 (7 bases each). The germline V gene has CDR1 LGHNA and CDR2 YNFKEQ. The length of the CDR3 is 16 residues. The ends were cut back, 4 bases at V and 3 bases at J, with 18 bases in the middle. Here the CDR3 reads CASSPSRGGTKETQYF. The CDR3 bases are TGTGCCAGCAGCCCCTCCAGGGGGGGCACAAAAGAGACCCAGTACTTC.